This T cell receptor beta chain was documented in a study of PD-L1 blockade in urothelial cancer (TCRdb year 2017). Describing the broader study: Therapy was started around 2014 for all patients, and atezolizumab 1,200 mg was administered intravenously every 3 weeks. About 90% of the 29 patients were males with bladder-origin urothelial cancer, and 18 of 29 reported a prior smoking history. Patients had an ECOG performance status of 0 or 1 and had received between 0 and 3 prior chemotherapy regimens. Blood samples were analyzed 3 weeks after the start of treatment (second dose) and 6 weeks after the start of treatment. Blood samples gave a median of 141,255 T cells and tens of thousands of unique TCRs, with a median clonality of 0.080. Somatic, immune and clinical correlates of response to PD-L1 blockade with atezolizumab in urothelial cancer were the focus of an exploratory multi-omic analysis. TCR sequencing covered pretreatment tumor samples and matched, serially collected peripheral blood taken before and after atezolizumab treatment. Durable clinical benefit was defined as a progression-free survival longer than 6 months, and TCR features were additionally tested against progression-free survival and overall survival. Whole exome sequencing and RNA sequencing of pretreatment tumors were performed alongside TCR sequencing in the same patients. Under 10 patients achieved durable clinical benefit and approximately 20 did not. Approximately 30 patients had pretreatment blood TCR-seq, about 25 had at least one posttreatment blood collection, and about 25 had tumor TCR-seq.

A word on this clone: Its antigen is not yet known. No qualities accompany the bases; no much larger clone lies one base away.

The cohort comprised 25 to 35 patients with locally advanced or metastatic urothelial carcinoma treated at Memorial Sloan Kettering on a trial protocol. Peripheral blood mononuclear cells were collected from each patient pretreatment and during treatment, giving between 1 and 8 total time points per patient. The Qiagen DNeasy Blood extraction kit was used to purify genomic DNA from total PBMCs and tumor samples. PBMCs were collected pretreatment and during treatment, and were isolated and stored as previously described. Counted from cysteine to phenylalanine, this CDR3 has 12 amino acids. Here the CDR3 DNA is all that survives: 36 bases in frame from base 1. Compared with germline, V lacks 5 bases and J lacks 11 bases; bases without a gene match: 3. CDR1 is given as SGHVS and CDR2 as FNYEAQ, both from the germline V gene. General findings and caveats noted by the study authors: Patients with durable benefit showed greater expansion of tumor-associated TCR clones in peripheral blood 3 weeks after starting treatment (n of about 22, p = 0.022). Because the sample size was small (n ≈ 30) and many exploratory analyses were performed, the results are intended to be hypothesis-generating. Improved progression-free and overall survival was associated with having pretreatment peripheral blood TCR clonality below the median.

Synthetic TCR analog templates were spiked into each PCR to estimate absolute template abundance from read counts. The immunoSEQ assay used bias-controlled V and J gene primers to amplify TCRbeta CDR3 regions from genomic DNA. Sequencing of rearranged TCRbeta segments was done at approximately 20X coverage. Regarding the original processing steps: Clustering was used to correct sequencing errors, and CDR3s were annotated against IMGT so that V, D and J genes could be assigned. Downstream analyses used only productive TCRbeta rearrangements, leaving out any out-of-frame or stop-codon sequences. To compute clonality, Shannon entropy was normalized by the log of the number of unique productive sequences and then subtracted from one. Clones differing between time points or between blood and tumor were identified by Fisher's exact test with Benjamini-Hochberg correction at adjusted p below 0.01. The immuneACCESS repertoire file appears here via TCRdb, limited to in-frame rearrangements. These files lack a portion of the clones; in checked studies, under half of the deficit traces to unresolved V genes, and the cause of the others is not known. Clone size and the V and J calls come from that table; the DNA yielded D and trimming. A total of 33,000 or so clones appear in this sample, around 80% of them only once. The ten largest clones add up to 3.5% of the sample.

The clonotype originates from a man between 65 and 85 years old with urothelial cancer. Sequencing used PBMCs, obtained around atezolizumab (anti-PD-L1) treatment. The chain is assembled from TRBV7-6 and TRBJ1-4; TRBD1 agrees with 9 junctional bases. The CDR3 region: CASSPQGAKLFF. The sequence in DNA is TGTGCCAGCAGCCCACAGGGGGCGAAACTGTTTTTT. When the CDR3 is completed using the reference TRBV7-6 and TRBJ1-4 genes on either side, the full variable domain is GAGVSQSPRYKVTKRGQDVALRCDPISGHVSLYWYRQALGQGPEFLTYFNYEAQQDKSGLPNDRFSAERPEGSISTLTIQRTEQRDSAMYRCASSPQGAKLFFGSGTQLSVL.